Described below is a single T cell receptor beta chain sequence and its context. TCRdb's table, derived via immunoSEQ multiplex PCR, lists solely in-frame clones and lacks some. The sample holds 130,000 to 150,000 clones, 81% seen once. The sample is drawn from a study of blood T cell repertoires in COVID-19. This CDR3 spans 16 amino acids. Trimming shortened V by 1 base and J by 1 base, and 12 bases separated the two germline ends. The V gene's germline CDR1 is SGHDN and CDR2 FVKESK. The clonotype comes from a human donor in a cohort sampled during active COVID-19. The chain links TRBV14 to TRBJ2-3; D may be TRBD2 (6 bases). Source material: peripheral blood. CDR3 in amino acids: CASSQVAGLGTDTQYF. The CDR3 DNA follows: TGTGCCAGCAGCCAAGTGGCGGGACTGGGCACAGATACGCAGTATTTT.